The 19 T cell receptor beta chains reported below all come from one sample, sequenced in a study of T cells in Graves' hyperthyroidism and ophthalmopathy. Authors of the study amplified TCR beta CDR3 regions from RNA transcripts. The TCR CDR3 first-round RT-PCR relied on the HTBI primer set. In TCRdb, the multiplex PCR reads were re-called with MiXCR into one record per CDR3 protein. The sample records hundreds of thousands of distinct CDR3 sequences, about 15% being singletons. Sequencing input: blood. These receptors were taken from a woman aged 18-29 years with Graves' hyperthyroidism.

The sample holds a few counts of this clonotype. In DNA form, the CDR3 reads TGTGCCAGTAGTCCCCGGACGAGGGGAAAAAGGACAGATACGCAGTATTTT. It is translated as CASSPRTRGKRTDTQYF. This chain connects TRBV19 to TRBJ2-3, with D perhaps given as TRBD1 or TRBD2 (5 bases each). V lost 5 bases, J lost 3 bases, and 21 bases lay in between. This CDR3 has 17 residues. Germline loops: CDR1 LNHDA, CDR2 SQIVND (reference sequence).

This clonotype has just a few counts. The chain has TRBV2 and TRBJ2-5; 7 bases align to TRBD2. The junction had 6 bases not matched to a gene; V was cut back by 6 bases and J by 2 bases. The V gene's germline CDR1 is SNHLY and CDR2 FYNNEI. The CDR3 covers 14 residues. CDR3 nucleotides: TGTGCCAGCAGCTGGGGGAGGGTGCAAGAGACCCAGTACTTC. This translates into CASSWGRVQETQYF. The whole variable domain, filled in from reference TRBV2 and TRBJ2-5, reads EPEVTQTPSHQVTQMGQEVILRCVPISNHLYFYWYRQILGQKVEFLVSFYNNEISEKSEIFDDQFSVERPDGSNFTLKIRSTKLEDSAMYFCASSWGRVQETQYFGPGTRLLVL.

Many counts were recorded for this clonotype. The genes are TRBV27 and TRBJ1-5, with D hard to call. V was clipped by 2 bases and J by 6 bases, with 17 bases between them. Per the germline V gene, CDR1 is MNHEY and CDR2 is SMNVEV (reference sequence). The CDR3 loop spans 16 amino acids. Here the CDR3 DNA reads TGTGCCAGCAGTTTACTCGGCGTGGTACCGGGTCAGCCCCAGCATTTT. Protein sequence: CASSLLGVVPGQPQHF.

The chain employs TRBV6-5 and TRBJ2-3, with D uncertain. Germline V CDR1 and CDR2: MNHEY, SVGAGI. The CDR3 length is 14 residues. The germline V and J ends were trimmed by 2 bases and 1 base, with 7 bases remaining between them. In nucleotides, the CDR3 is TGTGCCAGCAGTTACGTACGGGGCACAGATACGCAGTATTTT. Amino acid sequence: CASSYVRGTDTQYF.

This clonotype was seen ten or more times. This chain uses TRBV3-1 with TRBJ1-1, with D perhaps matching TRBD1 (6 bases). Per the germline V gene, CDR1 is LGHDT and CDR2 is YNNKEL (reference sequence). Trimming left V 3 bases short and J 5 bases short, with 10 bases between. This CDR3 is built from 13 residues. The CDR3 loop reads CASSQRRGTEAFF. The CDR3 DNA sequence: TGTGCCAGCAGCCAGCGAAGGGGGACTGAAGCTTTCTTT.

Ten or more counts support this clonotype. V usage is TRBV6-1 and J usage is TRBJ2-1; 8 nucleotides align to TRBD1. The germline gives CDR1 MNHNS, CDR2 SASEGT. The length of the CDR3 is 16 residues. Trimming cost V 3 bases and J 3 bases; bases outside gene matches: 7. CDR3 residues: CASSDPGDRFYNEQFF. CDR3 DNA: TGTGCCAGCAGTGACCCTGGGGACAGGTTCTACAATGAGCAGTTCTTC.

The sample holds a few counts of this clonotype. The V call is TRBV20-1, the J call TRBJ2-7, with no clear D. Germline V gene lookup returns CDR1 DFQATT and CDR2 SNEGSKA (reference sequence). This CDR3 spans 13 amino acids. The V and J ends lost 3 bases and 0 bases respectively, with 9 bases between them. CDR3 loop: CSASLHPSYEQYF. The CDR3 DNA follows: TGCAGTGCTAGCCTTCACCCCTCCTACGAGCAGTACTTC.

This clonotype was seen repeatedly, ten times or more. The chain employs TRBV28 and TRBJ2-3, with D perhaps being TRBD1 or TRBD2 (5 bases each). Germline V CDR1 and CDR2: MDHEN, SYDVKM. This CDR3 is built from 16 residues. V was shortened by 6 bases and J by 0 bases, with 16 bases between the two germline ends. The DNA of the CDR3 is TGTGCCAGCAGAGGGACGAGAGGCGGAAGCACAGATACGCAGTATTTT. Translating it yields CASRGTRGGSTDTQYF.

The chain is built from TRBV29-1 and TRBJ1-1; 7 bases fit TRBD1. The CDR3 is 14 amino acids. The germline CDR1 and CDR2 sequences are SQVTM and ANQGSEA. J lost 4 bases, V lost 6 bases, and 11 bases had no gene match. DNA of the CDR3: TGCAGCGTCGTAGTAAGGGGGCGGATCACTGAAGCTTTCTTT. Protein sequence: CSVVVRGRITEAFF.

V gene TRBV7-9 combines with J gene TRBJ2-1; 16 bases match TRBD2. The V segment lost 10 bases and the J segment 1 base; nucleotides outside the gene matches: 7. The germline CDR1 and CDR2 sequences are SEHNR and FQNEAQ (reference sequence). This CDR3 region has 17 residues. The CDR3 sequence is CATEGTSGRVSYNEQFF. As DNA, the CDR3 is TGTGCCACCGAGGGGACTAGCGGGAGGGTTTCCTACAATGAGCAGTTCTTC.

This clonotype has just a few counts. The genes are TRBV7-9 and TRBJ1-5; 9 bases align to TRBD1. The CDR3 consists of 13 residues. Germline V gene lookup returns CDR1 SEHNR and CDR2 FQNEAQ (reference sequence). CDR3 DNA: TGTGCGTCAGGGACAGGGAACAATCAGCCCCAGCATTTT. It is translated as CASGTGNNQPQHF.

This clonotype has ten or more counts. The chain is built from TRBV6-1 and TRBJ2-5; D tentatively fits TRBD1 or TRBD2 (5 bases each). This CDR3 is built from 14 residues. The V end lost 6 bases, the J end lost 3 bases, and 14 bases lay between the germline ends. Germline CDR1 is MNHNS and CDR2 is SASEGT. CDR3 amino acids: CASRPGTVEETQYF. The CDR3 DNA reads TGTGCCAGCAGACCCGGGACGGTAGAAGAGACCCAGTACTTC.

The table lists this clonotype with many counts. V and J are TRBV30 and TRBJ1-1, with TRBD1 matching over 12 bases. The germline V gene encodes CDR1 GTSNPN and CDR2 SVGIG (reference sequence). Germline trimming cut 2 bases from V and 5 bases from J; bases unmatched to any gene: 6. This CDR3 is 15 amino acids long. Written as DNA, the CDR3 is TGTGCCTGGAGTTCGGGACAGGGGGCTGGTACTGAAGCTTTCTTT. The encoded protein is CAWSSGQGAGTEAFF.

This clonotype was recorded a few times. V is TRBV7-6 and J is TRBJ2-7, with 8 bases matching TRBD1. V trimming: 2 bases; J trimming: 6 bases; junction bases outside the gene matches: 9. The V gene's germline CDR1 is SGHVS and CDR2 FNYEAQ. The CDR3 has 15 amino acids. The CDR3 reads CASSLYPIGQGEQYF. DNA of the CDR3: TGTGCCAGCAGCTTATATCCCATAGGACAGGGCGAGCAGTACTTC.

J is TRBJ2-7 and V is TRBV7-2, with TRBD1 matching over 9 bases. The CDR3 runs to 16 residues. In germline, CDR1 is SGHTA, CDR2 FQGNSA. The V gene end was trimmed by 5 bases and the J gene end by 2 bases; junction bases not matched to a gene: 10. The CDR3 coding sequence is TGTGCCAGCAGCCGAGGGCCGGGACAGGGAGCCTACGAGCAGTACTTC. Its protein product is CASSRGPGQGAYEQYF.

CDR3 coding DNA: TGTGCCAGCTCACCTAGGACAGGGGTGGGTTTAGCGAACACTGAAGCTTTCTTT. It specifies CASSPRTGVGLANTEAFF. V usage is TRBV18 and J usage is TRBJ1-1; 9 bases match TRBD1. This CDR3 comprises 18 residues. V lost 3 bases to trimming and J lost 1 base; unmatched junction nucleotides: 12. Germline assignment: CDR1 KGHSH and CDR2 LQKENI.

V gene TRBV9 combines with J gene TRBJ2-5, with D maybe TRBD2 (5 bases). The ends were cut back, 2 bases at V and 4 bases at J, with 15 bases in the middle. CDR1 and CDR2 from the germline V gene are SGDLS and YYNGEE. The CDR3 loop spans 15 amino acids. The CDR3 is CASSVSAAKGETQYF. In DNA, the CDR3 is TGTGCCAGCAGCGTTAGCGCCGCCAAGGGAGAGACCCAGTACTTC.

In this sample, this clonotype turned up many times. The chain links TRBV5-6 to TRBJ1-2; D gene unclear. Germline CDR1 is SGHDT and CDR2 is YYEEEE. V lost 2 bases to trimming and J lost 8 bases, with 16 bases between them. The CDR3 runs 14 residues. The DNA for the CDR3 is TGTGCCAGCAGCTTTTCGTTGCGGGCCGGAGGCTACACCTTC. Amino acid sequence: CASSFSLRAGGYTF.

This chain uses TRBV28 with TRBJ1-2; D gene ambiguous. The CDR3 extends over 15 amino acids. The germline V and J ends were trimmed by 10 bases and 7 bases, with 25 bases remaining between them. The germline V gene encodes CDR1 MDHEN and CDR2 SYDVKM. CDR3 in DNA: TGTGCCACCTCTCCTTTACCAGCCGTATGGGCTGGCTACACCTTC. As protein: CATSPLPAVWAGYTF.